This entry lists 25 T cell receptor beta chains sequenced from one sample in a study of neurological immune-mediated disorders. TCRdb used MiXCR to reprocess the 5' RACE reads, holding one entry per CDR3 protein. The sample has about 36,000 distinct CDR3 sequences; approximately 10% are singletons. The sample was PBMCs. The source of these receptors is a woman younger than 45 with HTLV-1-associated myelopathy (HAM/TSP).

There are many counts of this clonotype. The rearrangement links TRBV5-1 to TRBJ2-3; D is unclear. The CDR3 length is 12 residues. Germline lookup yields CDR1 SGHRS and CDR2 YFSETQ. The V and J ends lost 0 bases and 2 bases respectively, with 1 base between them. The CDR3 sequence is CASSLATDTQYF. DNA for the CDR3: TGCGCCAGCAGCTTGGCCACAGATACGCAGTATTTT.

This clonotype was detected many times. The junction departs from the called germline gene at one end, perhaps through a read error. The chain carries TRBV10-3 and TRBJ2-1; TRBD2 matches at 7 bases. Per germline, CDR1 ENHRY and CDR2 SYGVKD. CDR3 size: 15 residues. The CDR3 DNA follows: TGTGCGATCAGCGGCGCCAGCGGGGTAAACAATGAGCAGTTCTTC. It is translated as CAISGASGVNNEQFF.

This clonotype has at least ten counts. The V and J genes are TRBV6-2 or TRBV6-3 and TRBJ2-4; TRBD1 agrees at 8 bases. The CDR3 contains 14 residues. Germline trimming cut 7 bases from V and 7 bases from J; bases unmatched to any gene: 9. Germline V gene data show CDR1 as MNHEY and CDR2 as SVGEGT. Written as DNA, the CDR3 is TGTGCCAGCAATCGACAGGGGCCGTTCAACATTCAGTACTTC. Protein product: CASNRQGPFNIQYF.

This clonotype was detected many times. The rearrangement joins TRBV7-2 to TRBJ2-3, with D possibly called TRBD1 or TRBD2 (5 bases each). Per the germline V gene, CDR1 is SGHTA and CDR2 is FQGNSA. This CDR3 is built from 15 residues. Trimming shortened V by 2 bases and J by 1 base, and 10 bases separated the two germline ends. CDR3 loop: CASSLYEGRTDTQYF. CDR3 bases: TGTGCCAGCAGCTTATACGAGGGGCGCACAGATACGCAGTATTTT.

This clonotype was seen repeatedly, ten times or more. The chain couples TRBV12-3 or TRBV12-4 to TRBJ2-2, with D possibly matching TRBD2 (6 bases). This CDR3 region has 15 residues. V was trimmed by 3 bases and J by 6 bases, leaving 14 bases between them. CDR3 coding DNA: TGTGCCAGCAGTTTCCGCCGGCCGGGGGCCGGGGAGCTGTTTTTT. This encodes CASSFRRPGAGELFF.

This clonotype was observed at least ten times. V gene TRBV7-8 combines with J gene TRBJ2-7; D could derive from TRBD1 or TRBD2 (7 bases each). The CDR3 covers 15 residues. The germline gives CDR1 SGHVS, CDR2 FQNEAQ. Trimming took off 4 bases at V and 4 bases at J, with 17 bases between the two ends. The DNA for the CDR3 is TGTGCCAGCAGCTCAAGCGGGACAGCCCCGTACGAGCAGTACTTC. Its protein product is CASSSSGTAPYEQYF. The whole variable domain, filled in from reference TRBV7-8 and TRBJ2-7, reads GAGVSQSPRYKVAKRGQDVALRCDPISGHVSLFWYQQALGQGPEFLTYFQNEAQLDKSGLPSDRFFAERPEGSVSTLKIQRTQQEDSAVYLCASSSSGTAPYEQYFGPGTRLTVT.

The chain employs TRBV20-1 and TRBJ1-5; D unresolved. The germline V gene has CDR1 DFQATT and CDR2 SNEGSKA (reference sequence). This CDR3 has 13 residues. Trimming left V 4 bases short and J 3 bases short, with 10 bases between. CDR3 sequence (DNA): TGCAGTGCTAAAGAATCCGACAATCAGCCCCAGCATTTT. Its protein product is CSAKESDNQPQHF.

This clonotype has ten or more counts. The rearrangement joins TRBV5-1 to TRBJ1-1; D gene ambiguous. Germline CDR1 and CDR2: SGHRS and YFSETQ. CDR3 length: 15 residues. V was shortened by 4 bases and J by 1 base, with 14 bases between the two germline ends. CDR3 sequence reads: CASSPHGRANTEAFF. The CDR3 DNA reads TGCGCCAGCAGCCCGCACGGACGGGCGAACACTGAAGCTTTCTTT.

This clonotype has a count of ten or more. The V gene is TRBV7-2, the J gene TRBJ1-4; 8 bases map to TRBD1. Unmatched junction bases numbered 5, after V lost 1 base and J lost 1 base. The CDR3 sequence is 17 residues long. CDR1 is SGHTA, CDR2 FQGNSA, per germline. DNA of the CDR3: TGTGCCAGCAGCTTAGTTCGAGGACAGGGAACTAATGAAAAACTGTTTTTT. This gives the protein CASSLVRGQGTNEKLFF. The full variable domain, rest sourced from reference TRBV7-2 and TRBJ1-4, is GAGVSQSPSNKVTEKGKDVELRCDPISGHTALYWYRQSLGQGLEFLIYFQGNSAPDKSGLPSDRFSAERTGGSVSTLTIQRTQQEDSAVYLCASSLVRGQGTNEKLFFGSGTQLSVL.

This clonotype has a count of ten or more. The J gene is TRBJ1-2, the V gene TRBV6-6; D gene ambiguous. This CDR3 spans 12 amino acids. Germline-derived CDR1 and CDR2 are MNHNY and SVGAGI (reference sequence). Trimming took 7 bases from V and 1 from J, leaving 7 bases between them. The CDR3 spells CASTGSNYGYTF. Written as DNA, the CDR3 is TGTGCCAGCACCGGGAGTAACTATGGCTACACCTTC.

This clonotype has ten or more counts. V is TRBV6-2 or TRBV6-3 and J is TRBJ1-5; the D gene is possibly TRBD1 (6 bases). Per germline, CDR1 MNHEY and CDR2 SVGEGT. Trimming took 8 bases from V and 3 from J, leaving 17 bases between them. This CDR3 contains 15 residues. CDR3 protein: CASHHGQGFNQPQHF. The CDR3 DNA sequence: TGTGCCAGCCACCACGGCCAGGGGTTCAATCAGCCCCAGCATTTT.

This clonotype occurred many times. The chain carries TRBV20-1 and TRBJ2-5; D possibly uses TRBD1 or TRBD2 (6 bases each). Germline lookup yields CDR1 DFQATT and CDR2 SNEGSKA (reference sequence). The CDR3 consists of 14 residues. V lost 1 base to trimming and J lost 5 bases, with 14 bases between them. The CDR3 DNA reads TGCAGTGCTAGAGTGGGGGGCGCGGCTGAGACCCAGTACTTC. This codes for CSARVGGAAETQYF.

This clonotype has at least ten counts. The CDR3 loop reads CASFRSPYEQYF. The DNA for the CDR3 is TGTGCCAGCTTTCGGAGCCCCTACGAGCAGTACTTC. V is TRBV6-6 and J is TRBJ2-7; D call uncertain. Trimming pared 8 bases from V and 2 bases from J, leaving 10 bases between. The CDR3 spans 12 residues. Looked up from germline, CDR1 is MNHNY and CDR2 is SVGAGI (reference sequence).

This clonotype has at least ten counts. The chain uses TRBV7-3 and TRBJ2-1, with a tentative D call TRBD2 (5 bases). The V end was cut by 1 base, the J end by 1 base, with 8 bases between. CDR1 is SGHTA, CDR2 FQGTGA, per germline. The CDR3 has 15 amino acids. The CDR3 DNA reads as TGTGCCAGCAGCTTAATCGGCGGGTCCTACAATGAGCAGTTCTTC. Encoded protein: CASSLIGGSYNEQFF. The full variable domain, its missing parts supplied by reference TRBV7-3 and TRBJ2-1, is GAGVSQTPSNKVTEKGKYVELRCDPISGHTALYWYRQSLGQGPEFLIYFQGTGAADDSGLPNDRFFAVRPEGSVSTLKIQRTERGDSAVYLCASSLIGGSYNEQFFGPGTRLTVL.

This clonotype was picked up many times. The chain employs TRBV2 and TRBJ2-2; 10 bases line up with TRBD1. The CDR3 has 14 residues. Germline V CDR1 and CDR2: SNHLY, FYNNEI. With V trimmed by 6 bases and J by 5 bases, 3 bases remained unmatched. The CDR3 coding sequence is TGTGCCAGCAGACGACAGGGGGCGACCGGGGAGCTGTTTTTT. As protein: CASRRQGATGELFF.

This clonotype appeared many times. Here the CDR3 reads CASSGQGNNQPQHF. The DNA of the CDR3 is TGTGCCAGCAGCGGACAGGGGAACAATCAGCCCCAGCATTTT. This sequence joins TRBV27 and TRBJ1-5, with 9 bases lining up with TRBD1. Germline V gene sequence: CDR1 MNHEY, CDR2 SMNVEV (reference sequence). After removal of 6 bases from V and 3 bases from J, the junction contained 3 bases not matched to a gene. This CDR3 has 14 residues.

This clonotype occurred many times. This chain uses TRBV5-1 with TRBJ2-7; weak D call: TRBD1 (6 bases). There are 15 residues in the CDR3. Trimming removed 0 bases from V and 2 bases from J, with 12 bases in between. Germline V gene sequence: CDR1 SGHRS, CDR2 YFSETQ. The CDR3: CASSLALTGTYEQYF. The CDR3 DNA sequence: TGCGCCAGCAGCTTGGCGTTGACAGGAACCTACGAGCAGTACTTC.

This clonotype occurred many times. The chain recombines TRBV7-6 with TRBJ2-5; D remains ambiguous. The V and J ends lost 1 base and 2 bases respectively, with 17 bases between them. The CDR3 is 17 amino acids. CDR1 is SGHVS and CDR2 is FNYEAQ in the germline V gene. The CDR3 nucleotides are TGTGCCAGCAGCTTAGTGGGCAGTGCGGCGCCGCAAGAGACCCAGTACTTC. Translating it yields CASSLVGSAAPQETQYF.

This clonotype was seen at least ten times. The rearrangement uses TRBV5-1 and TRBJ2-1, with 7 bases lining up with TRBD2. The germline V gene encodes CDR1 SGHRS and CDR2 YFSETQ. The ends lost 0 bases at V and 5 bases at J; junction bases unmatched: 5. This CDR3 contains 15 residues. The CDR3 spells CASSLEGLSHNEQFF. The CDR3 DNA is TGCGCCAGCAGCTTGGAGGGACTATCCCACAATGAGCAGTTCTTC.

This clonotype was seen many times. The rearrangement joins TRBV12-3 or TRBV12-4 to TRBJ1-1; 9 nucleotides match TRBD1. Trimming at V came to 1 base and at J to 5 bases, leaving 5 bases not matched to a gene. The CDR3 extends over 15 amino acids. The CDR3 DNA is TGTGCCAGCAGTTTAGACAGGGGGCCCGGAACTGAAGCTTTCTTT. The encoded protein is CASSLDRGPGTEAFF.

This clonotype was observed at least ten times. CDR3 loop: CASRGRSTDTQYF. CDR3 sequence (DNA): TGTGCCAGCAGGGGGCGCAGCACAGATACGCAGTATTTT. V is TRBV25-1 and J is TRBJ2-3, with D possibly TRBD1 on 5 matching bases. Germline values: CDR1 MGHDK, CDR2 SYGVNS. This CDR3 region has 13 residues. Trimming shortened V by 6 bases and J by 0 bases, and 7 bases separated the two germline ends. The full variable domain, rest sourced from reference TRBV25-1 and TRBJ2-3, is EADIYQTPRYLVIGTGKKITLECSQTMGHDKMYWYQQDPGMELHLIHYSYGVNSTEKGDLSSESTVSRIRTEHFPLTLESARPSHTSQYLCASRGRSTDTQYFGPGTRLTVL.

This clonotype has a count of ten or more. V usage is TRBV21-1 and J usage is TRBJ2-7; the DNA was not compared with TRBD2, the D call given in the table. TRBV21-1 is a pseudogene. The CDR3 spans 15 residues. The DNA for the CDR3 is TGTGCCAGCAGGTTAATGCGGGACGGAACCTACGAGCAGTACTTC. This sequence encodes CASRLMRDGTYEQYF.

The sample holds many counts of this clonotype. The genes are TRBV7-2 and TRBJ2-7; perhaps TRBD1 as D (6 bases). This CDR3 has 13 amino acids. The V gene's germline CDR1 is SGHTA and CDR2 FQGNSA. V was pared by 8 bases and J by 4 bases, with 15 bases between. For the CDR3, the DNA is TGTGCCAGCTTGGCCCGGGACAAGTACGAGCAGTACTTC. Encoded protein: CASLARDKYEQYF.

This clonotype was seen many times. The V call is TRBV20-1, the J call TRBJ1-6; TRBD1 is a possible D gene (5 bases). The length of the CDR3 is 14 residues. CDR1 DFQATT and CDR2 SNEGSKA come from the germline V gene (reference sequence). V gave up 0 bases and J gave up 7 bases, with 10 bases separating them. CDR3 DNA: TGCAGTGCTAGAGAGGGGCTTGAAAATTCACCCCTCCACTTT. Its translation: CSAREGLENSPLHF.

Ten or more counts support this clonotype. The rearrangement joins TRBV12-3 or TRBV12-4 to TRBJ2-2, with TRBD2 matching 10 bases. The CDR3 extends over 15 amino acids. The V segment lost 10 bases and the J segment 4 bases; nucleotides outside the gene matches: 9. DNA for the CDR3: TGTGCCATCTACCATAGCGGGGGGCCCACCGGGGAGCTGTTTTTT. It codes for CAIYHSGGPTGELFF.